The T cell receptor (beta chain) described here comes from a study of blood T cell repertoires in COVID-19. The wider study: PBMCs, B-cell-depleted T cells, or T cells were the source of the cDNA or gDNA that made up the material.

The Seattle site enrolled patients during active infection and followed them longitudinally. In the study's own analysis: Reference gene primer amplification yielded estimated nucleated cell counts. Measured with immunoSEQ multiplex PCR; TCRdb has only the in-frame clones, and not every one. V and J calls and clone size are given by that table; D and trimming were obtained from the DNA. Of about 230,000 clones in the sample, 70% to 90% are singletons; the top ten hold around 5.5%. The sequence derives from a man in his forties or fifties with COVID-19, enrolled during active disease. The source material was peripheral blood.

CDR3: CASSLRQGASYGYTF. The CDR3 DNA reads TGCGCCAGCAGCTTGAGACAGGGGGCATCATATGGCTACACCTTC. The chain has TRBV5-1 and TRBJ1-2; the match to TRBD1 covers 10 bases. The CDR3 covers 15 residues. Germline CDR1 is SGHRS and CDR2 is YFSETQ. V was pared by 1 base and J by 5 bases, with 5 bases of the junction left unmatched. Filled out from reference TRBV5-1 and TRBJ1-2, the complete variable domain reads KAGVTQTPRYLIKTRGQQVTLSCSPISGHRSVSWYQQTPGQGLQFLFEYFSETQRNKGNFPGRFSGRQFSNSRSEMNVSTLELGDSALYLCASSLRQGASYGYTFGSGTRLTVV.